This T cell receptor beta chain was recovered during a study of blood T cell repertoires in COVID-19. Whole-study context: Sites in the United States, Italy and Spain provided acute and convalescent COVID-19 samples.

V dropped 5 bases and J dropped 4; count of bases not matched to a gene: 7. CDR1 and CDR2 (germline): MNHEY, SVGEGT. The CDR3 is 15 residues long. Clones were sequenced by immunoSEQ multiplex PCR, and TCRdb holds only the in-frame ones, with some missing. This sample has approximately 350,000 clones, with around four fifths found just once. Assignments of participants to cohorts depended upon their own reported clinical history. Resolution of symptoms, clearance, or two negative PCRs was present in recovered Cohort 3 donors. This chain links TRBV6-2 or TRBV6-3 with TRBJ2-3; 9 bases agree with TRBD2. This receptor was obtained from a woman between 45 and 65 years old who had recovered from COVID-19. The sequenced material came from PBMCs or T cells enriched from blood (not recorded which). Here the CDR3 reads CASSGGTSFADTQYF. The CDR3 coding sequence is TGTGCCAGCAGTGGCGGGACTAGCTTCGCAGATACGCAGTATTTT.